The 21 T cell receptor beta chains listed next were all sequenced from one sample in a study of CD8 T cells in ankylosing spondylitis. TCRdb used MiXCR to reprocess the 5' RACE reads, holding one entry per CDR3 protein. The sample lists just under 550,000 distinct CDR3 sequences, about 13% occurring once. The antigens for these receptors are not known. Whole-study findings and limits: It appeared that ankylosing spondylitis blood was characterized by a TCR beta motif of seven or eight highly homologous variants.

The sequenced material came from blood, either unsorted or a sorted T cell fraction (not recorded which). The receptors originated from a male donor with ankylosing spondylitis.

This clonotype was observed a few times. The rearrangement links TRBV5-4 to TRBJ2-1; 7 bases are a match to TRBD1. Germline CDR1 and CDR2: SGHNT and YYREEE (reference sequence). The CDR3 loop spans 20 amino acids. With V trimmed by 1 base and J by 8 bases, 24 bases remained unmatched. The CDR3 DNA follows: TGTGCCAGCAGCTTGAGGGATGACAGGGTGAAGGTACAAGAACAGGATGAGCAGTTCTTC. Its protein product is CASSLRDDRVKVQEQDEQFF.

The chain carries TRBV6-6 and TRBJ2-7, with 8 bases fitting TRBD2. This CDR3 has 12 amino acids. J lost 2 bases, V lost 6 bases, and 0 bases had no gene match. The V gene's germline CDR1 is MNHNY and CDR2 SVGAGI (reference sequence). The CDR3, as DNA: TGTGCCAGCAGGGGACTAGCCTACGAGCAGTACTTC. As protein: CASRGLAYEQYF.

The V gene is TRBV14, the J gene TRBJ2-3; D unclear. Germline V lookup: CDR1 SGHDN, CDR2 FVKESK. This CDR3 comprises 17 residues. Trimming removed 4 bases at V and 0 bases at J, with 17 bases between. CDR3: CASSPLAQEASTDTQYF. The CDR3 DNA reads TGTGCCAGCAGCCCCCTGGCGCAAGAAGCTAGCACAGATACGCAGTATTTT.

The V call is TRBV24-1, the J call TRBJ2-7, with D perhaps matching TRBD1 (5 bases). There are 15 residues in the CDR3. V was shortened by 1 base and J by 0 bases, with 9 bases between the two germline ends. Germline CDR1 and CDR2: KGHDR and SFDVKD. The CDR3 is CATSDFYRSSYEQYF. Here the CDR3 DNA reads TGTGCCACCAGTGATTTTTACAGGAGCTCCTACGAGCAGTACTTC.

A few counts support this clonotype. The gene calls are TRBV10-3 and TRBJ2-3, with 10 bases matching TRBD2. CDR3 length: 17 amino acids. Germline V CDR1 and CDR2: ENHRY, SYGVKD. V lost 0 bases and J lost 1; bases outside the gene matches: 4. CDR3 sequence (DNA): TGTGCCATCAGTGAGTCGACGAGCGGGGGGGGCACAGATACGCAGTATTTT. It specifies CAISESTSGGGTDTQYF.

V is TRBV11-2 and J is TRBJ2-7, with 10 bases lining up with TRBD2. This CDR3 is 19 amino acids long. Germline V gene sequence: CDR1 SGHAT, CDR2 FQNNGV. With V trimmed by 4 bases and J by 0 bases, 15 bases remained unmatched. CDR3 in amino acids: CASSSPSLAGATFSYEQYV. The CDR3 nucleotides are TGTGCCAGCAGCTCCCCCAGTCTAGCGGGAGCCACCTTCTCCTACGAGCAGTACGTC.

The rearrangement joins TRBV20-1 to TRBJ2-2; D might be TRBD2 (5 bases). Germline CDR1 and CDR2: DFQATT and SNEGSKA (reference sequence). The CDR3 is 15 residues long. The germline V and J ends were trimmed by 0 bases and 3 bases, with 11 bases remaining between them. DNA of the CDR3: TGCAGTGCTAGAGAAGCAGCGGTGTACACCGGGGAGCTGTTTTTT. Protein product: CSAREAAVYTGELFF.

This clonotype was seen repeatedly, ten times or more. The genes are TRBV7-2 and TRBJ2-2; TRBD2 matches at 7 bases. V lost 1 base, J lost 6 bases, and 2 bases stayed unmatched. This CDR3 spans 14 amino acids. Germline V gives CDR1 SGHTA, CDR2 FQGNSA. The CDR3, as DNA: TGTGCCAGCAGCTTAGTCGCGGGAGCCGGGGAGCTGTTTTTT. This translates into CASSLVAGAGELFF.

The V and J genes are TRBV27 and TRBJ2-1, with 7 bases matching TRBD2. Germline V gene lookup returns CDR1 MNHEY and CDR2 SMNVEV (reference sequence). With V trimmed by 8 bases and J by 1 base, 8 bases remained unmatched. CDR3 length: 15 amino acids. The CDR3 protein is CASRGEAGSYNEQFF. The CDR3 bases are TGTGCCAGCCGGGGGGAAGCGGGTTCCTACAATGAGCAGTTCTTC.

The CDR3 protein is CASSPTGTGMGDTQYF. The CDR3 nucleotides read TGCGCCAGCAGCCCAACAGGGACAGGGATGGGAGATACGCAGTATTTT. The chain carries TRBV4-1 and TRBJ2-3; 9 bases are shared with TRBD1. This CDR3 spans 16 amino acids. Per the germline V gene, CDR1 is MGHRA and CDR2 is YSYEKL. V was pared by 4 bases and J by 5 bases, with 10 bases of the junction left unmatched.

The J gene is TRBJ2-1, the V gene TRBV3-1; D gene ambiguous. The CDR3 has 16 amino acids. V lost 2 bases, J lost 7 bases, and 18 bases lay in between. CDR1 and CDR2 (germline): LGHDT, YNNKEL (reference sequence). Here the CDR3 reads CASSQTLGRKGNEQFF. CDR3 bases: TGTGCCAGCAGCCAAACCCTCGGCCGGAAAGGGAATGAGCAGTTCTTC.

This clonotype occurred many times. This chain connects TRBV12-3 or TRBV12-4 to TRBJ1-2; TRBD1 matches 9 bases. This CDR3 has 14 residues. J was trimmed by 3 bases and V by 6 bases; bases with no gene match: 5. CDR3 DNA: TGTGCCAGCAGCCTGACAGGGGGTTACTATGGCTACACCTTC. It translates to CASSLTGGYYGYTF.

There are many counts of this clonotype. V usage is TRBV9 and J usage is TRBJ2-3; D gene uncertain. Germline V gene lookup returns CDR1 SGDLS and CDR2 YYNGEE. V gave up 4 bases and J gave up 1 base, with 7 bases separating them. The CDR3 loop spans 13 amino acids. The CDR3: CASSSAGTDTQYF. DNA for the CDR3: TGTGCCAGCAGCTCGGCGGGCACAGATACGCAGTATTTT. Full variable domain (missing parts from reference TRBV9 and TRBJ2-3): DSGVTQTPKHLITATGQRVTLRCSPRSGDLSVYWYQQSLDQGLQFLIQYYNGEERAKGNILERFSAQQFPDLHSELNLSSLELGDSALYFCASSSAGTDTQYFGPGTRLTVL.

The chain carries TRBV11-2 and TRBJ2-1; 7 nucleotides align to TRBD1. The CDR3 is 15 residues long. Trimming took 1 base from V and 9 from J; bases not matched to a gene: 9. Per the germline V gene, CDR1 is SGHAT and CDR2 is FQNNGV. In DNA, the CDR3 is TGTGCCAGCAGCTTAGGTAGGGGGCGCCGGGGTGAGCAGTTCTTC. It yields the protein CASSLGRGRRGEQFF.

The chain links TRBV19 to TRBJ2-3, with 8 bases identical to TRBD2. Per germline, CDR1 LNHDA and CDR2 SQIVND (reference sequence). This CDR3 comprises 15 residues. The junction had 8 bases not matched to a gene; V was cut back by 8 bases and J by 1 base. CDR3 loop: CASCRGGMGTDTQYF. For the CDR3, the DNA is TGTGCCAGTTGTCGGGGGGGAATGGGCACAGATACGCAGTATTTT.

The chain links TRBV27 to TRBJ2-4, with D possibly matching TRBD2 (5 bases). CDR1 and CDR2 (germline): MNHEY, SMNVEV (reference sequence). This CDR3 contains 15 residues. Trimming cost V 10 bases and J 0 bases, with 16 bases left between them. The CDR3 DNA reads as TGTGCCACCACCCCGGATGGAGGAGCCAAAAACATTCAGTACTTC. Amino acids: CATTPDGGAKNIQYF.

This clonotype has ten or more counts. The rearrangement links TRBV15 to TRBJ2-3; TRBD2 agrees at 12 bases. The ends lost 2 bases at V and 3 bases at J; junction bases unmatched: 3. This CDR3 spans 16 amino acids. CDR1 and CDR2 from the germline V gene are LNHNV and YYDKDF (reference sequence). The CDR3 reads CATSRRLAGATDTQYF. CDR3 nucleotides: TGTGCCACCAGCAGAAGACTAGCGGGAGCGACAGATACGCAGTATTTT.

The table lists this clonotype with a few counts. CDR3 bases: TGCAGCGTTGAGGGGGAACCACCGGGGTACAATGAGCAGTTCTTC. Translation gives CSVEGEPPGYNEQFF. The rearrangement uses TRBV29-1 and TRBJ2-1, with D perhaps assigned TRBD1 or TRBD2 (5 bases each). The CDR3 is 15 amino acids. Trimming cost V 3 bases and J 4 bases, with 16 bases left between them. Germline V CDR1 and CDR2: SQVTM, ANQGSEA.

This clonotype has more than one count but fewer than ten. Germline is not matched at one junction end, which may reflect a read error. J is TRBJ2-1 and V is TRBV2; 10 nucleotides agree with TRBD2. Germline V gene data show CDR1 as SNHLY and CDR2 as FYNNEI. The CDR3 contains 15 residues. The CDR3 DNA reads TGTGCCAGCGGTGAACTAGCGGGAAACTACAATGAGCAGTTCTTC. It codes for CASGELAGNYNEQFF.

The rearrangement joins TRBV20-1 to TRBJ2-7; TRBD2 matches at 7 bases. Losses at the gene ends were 6 bases for V and 4 bases for J; bases not matched to a gene: 9. This CDR3 has 13 amino acids. Germline lookup yields CDR1 DFQATT and CDR2 SNEGSKA (reference sequence). CDR3 amino acids: CSANRLAGYEQYV. The CDR3 DNA reads TGCAGTGCGAACCGACTAGCAGGGTACGAGCAGTACGTC.

This clonotype was counted between two and nine times. This chain uses TRBV4-2 with TRBJ2-7; no firm D call. Germline V lookup: CDR1 LGHNA, CDR2 YNFKEQ. This CDR3 contains 14 residues. V shed 0 bases and J shed 0 bases, with 6 bases lying between them. The CDR3 DNA is TGTGCCAGCAGCCAAGATCAAACCTCCTACGAGCAGTACTTC. It yields the protein CASSQDQTSYEQYF.